This T cell receptor (beta chain) was obtained from a study of Ad26.COV2.S vaccination and SARS-CoV-2 variants. The table came from immunoSEQ multiplex PCR; TCRdb's copy has only in-frame clones and leaves some out. The sample shows 350,000 to 500,000 clones, roughly 89% of them seen only once. Sample treatment: 15 to 20 received Ad26.COV2.S at low or high dose, single or two shots; about five received placebo; per-sample allocation not given. Vaccine and placebo recipients were sampled on day 63 after the first injection. CDR1 is SGHTA and CDR2 is FQGNSA in the germline V gene. This CDR3 region has 14 residues. V was trimmed by 5 bases and J by 3 bases, leaving 10 bases between them.

The V call is TRBV7-2, the J call TRBJ2-2; D possibly matches TRBD1 or TRBD2 (5 bases each). The source material was peripheral blood, sampled in a trial of Ad26.COV2.S vaccine versus placebo. The clonotype originates from a person between 18 and 59 years old who received the Ad26.COV2.S COVID-19 vaccine or a placebo. The CDR3 here is CASSPGTHTGELFF. The CDR3 region has the DNA TGTGCCAGCAGCCCAGGGACCCACACCGGGGAGCTGTTTTTT.